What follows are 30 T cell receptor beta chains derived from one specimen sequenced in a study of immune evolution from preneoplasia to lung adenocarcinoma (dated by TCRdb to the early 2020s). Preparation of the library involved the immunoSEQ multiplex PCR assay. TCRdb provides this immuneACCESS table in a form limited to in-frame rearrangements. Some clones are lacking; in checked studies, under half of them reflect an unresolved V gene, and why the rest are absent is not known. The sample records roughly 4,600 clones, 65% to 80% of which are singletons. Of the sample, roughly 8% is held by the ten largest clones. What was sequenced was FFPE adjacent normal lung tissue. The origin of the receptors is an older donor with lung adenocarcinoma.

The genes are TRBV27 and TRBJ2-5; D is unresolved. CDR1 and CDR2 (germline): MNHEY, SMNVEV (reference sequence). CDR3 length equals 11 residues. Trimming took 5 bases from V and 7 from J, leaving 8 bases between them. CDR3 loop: CASSLPPTQYF. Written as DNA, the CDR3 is TGTGCCAGCAGTCTCCCTCCGACCCAGTACTTC.

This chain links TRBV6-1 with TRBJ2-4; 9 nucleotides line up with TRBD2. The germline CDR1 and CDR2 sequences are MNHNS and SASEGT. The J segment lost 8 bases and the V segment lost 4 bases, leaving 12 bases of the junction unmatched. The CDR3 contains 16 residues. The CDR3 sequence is CASSGSAGGAWDIQYF. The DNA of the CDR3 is TGTGCCAGCAGTGGCTCGGCGGGAGGGGCGTGGGACATTCAGTACTTC.

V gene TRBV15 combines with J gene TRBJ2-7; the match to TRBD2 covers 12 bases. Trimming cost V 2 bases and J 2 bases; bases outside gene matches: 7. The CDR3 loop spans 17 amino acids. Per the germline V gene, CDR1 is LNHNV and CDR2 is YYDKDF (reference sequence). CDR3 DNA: TGTGCCACCAGCAGAAGGACTAGCGGGACTCTTACCTACGAGCAGTACTTC. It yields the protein CATSRRTSGTLTYEQYF.

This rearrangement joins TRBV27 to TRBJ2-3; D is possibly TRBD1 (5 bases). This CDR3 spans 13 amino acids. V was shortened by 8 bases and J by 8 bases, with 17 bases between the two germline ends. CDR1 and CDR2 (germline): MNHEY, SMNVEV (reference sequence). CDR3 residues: CASQTQGSGTQYF. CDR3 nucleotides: TGTGCCAGCCAGACCCAGGGCTCAGGTACGCAGTATTTT.

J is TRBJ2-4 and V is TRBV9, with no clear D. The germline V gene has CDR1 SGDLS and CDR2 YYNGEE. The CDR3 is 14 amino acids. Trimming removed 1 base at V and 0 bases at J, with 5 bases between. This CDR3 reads CASSVSLAKNIQYF. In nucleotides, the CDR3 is TGTGCCAGCAGCGTATCCTTAGCCAAAAACATTCAGTACTTC.

The CDR3 sequence is CSVRDYTGELFF. The CDR3 nucleotides are TGCAGCGTTAGGGACTACACCGGGGAGCTGTTTTTT. The chain links TRBV29-1 to TRBJ2-2; D possibly corresponds to TRBD2 (6 bases). The germline V gene has CDR1 SQVTM and CDR2 ANQGSEA. Trimming pared 5 bases from V and 3 bases from J, leaving 7 bases between. The CDR3 has 12 residues.

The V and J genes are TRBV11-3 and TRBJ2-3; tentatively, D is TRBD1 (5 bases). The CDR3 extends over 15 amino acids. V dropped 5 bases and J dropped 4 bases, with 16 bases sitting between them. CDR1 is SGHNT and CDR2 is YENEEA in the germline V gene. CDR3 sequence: CASSQGYGPSDTQYF. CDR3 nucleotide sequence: TGTGCCAGCAGCCAGGGATATGGGCCCTCAGATACGCAGTATTTT.

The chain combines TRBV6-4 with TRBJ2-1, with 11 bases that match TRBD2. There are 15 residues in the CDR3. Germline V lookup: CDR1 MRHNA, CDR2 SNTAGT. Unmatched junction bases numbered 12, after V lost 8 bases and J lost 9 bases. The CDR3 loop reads CASSITSGSNAEQFF. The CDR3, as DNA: TGTGCCAGCTCTATCACTAGCGGGAGTAACGCTGAGCAGTTCTTC.

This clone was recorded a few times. For the CDR3, the DNA is TGTGCCAGCAGTGAAGGCGGCGCGTCCACAGATACGCAGTATTTT. Protein product: CASSEGGASTDTQYF. The chain uses TRBV6-1 and TRBJ2-3; D unclear. The CDR3 totals 15 residues. Germline-derived CDR1 and CDR2 are MNHNS and SASEGT. V was shortened by 1 base and J by 2 bases, with 10 bases between the two germline ends.

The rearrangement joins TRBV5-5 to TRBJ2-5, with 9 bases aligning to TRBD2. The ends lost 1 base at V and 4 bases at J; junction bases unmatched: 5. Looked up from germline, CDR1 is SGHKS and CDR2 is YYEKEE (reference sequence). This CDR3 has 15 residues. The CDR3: CASSLLAGGGETQYF. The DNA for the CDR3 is TGTGCCAGCAGCTTGTTGGCGGGGGGGGGAGAGACCCAGTACTTC.

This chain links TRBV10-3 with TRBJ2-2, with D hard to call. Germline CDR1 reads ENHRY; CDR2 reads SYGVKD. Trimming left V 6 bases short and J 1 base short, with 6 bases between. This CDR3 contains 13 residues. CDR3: CAIRDGNTGELFF. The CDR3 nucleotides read TGTGCCATCAGGGACGGGAACACCGGGGAGCTGTTTTTT.

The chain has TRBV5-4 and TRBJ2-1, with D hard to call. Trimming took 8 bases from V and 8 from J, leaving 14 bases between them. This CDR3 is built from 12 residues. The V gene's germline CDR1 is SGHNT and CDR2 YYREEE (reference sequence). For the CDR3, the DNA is TGTGCCAGTAGGGTGGACGTCGATGAGCAGTTCTTC. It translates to CASRVDVDEQFF.

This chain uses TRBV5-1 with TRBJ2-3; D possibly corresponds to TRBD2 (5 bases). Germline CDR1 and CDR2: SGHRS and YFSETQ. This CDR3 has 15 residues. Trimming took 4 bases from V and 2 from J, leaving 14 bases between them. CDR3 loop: CASSNGRPSTDTQYF. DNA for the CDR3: TGCGCCAGCAGCAATGGGAGACCTTCCACAGATACGCAGTATTTT.

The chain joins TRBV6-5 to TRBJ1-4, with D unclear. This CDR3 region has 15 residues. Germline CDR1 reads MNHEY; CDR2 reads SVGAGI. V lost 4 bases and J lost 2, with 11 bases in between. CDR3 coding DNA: TGTGCCAGCAGTTTCCGTGCAACTACTAATGAAAAACTGTTTTTT. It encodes CASSFRATTNEKLFF.

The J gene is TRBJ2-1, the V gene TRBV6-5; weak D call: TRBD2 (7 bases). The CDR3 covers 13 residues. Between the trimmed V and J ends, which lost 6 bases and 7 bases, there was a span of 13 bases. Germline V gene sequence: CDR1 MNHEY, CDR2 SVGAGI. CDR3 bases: TGTGCCAGCAGAGAGGGGGGGAGGAATGAGCAGTTCTTC. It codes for CASREGGRNEQFF.

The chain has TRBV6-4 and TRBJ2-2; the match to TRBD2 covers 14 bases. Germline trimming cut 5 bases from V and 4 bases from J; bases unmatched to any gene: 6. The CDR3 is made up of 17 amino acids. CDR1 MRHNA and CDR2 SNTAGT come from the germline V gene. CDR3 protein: CASSPGTSGRPTGELFF. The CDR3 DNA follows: TGTGCCAGCAGTCCCGGGACTAGCGGGAGACCCACCGGGGAGCTGTTTTTT.

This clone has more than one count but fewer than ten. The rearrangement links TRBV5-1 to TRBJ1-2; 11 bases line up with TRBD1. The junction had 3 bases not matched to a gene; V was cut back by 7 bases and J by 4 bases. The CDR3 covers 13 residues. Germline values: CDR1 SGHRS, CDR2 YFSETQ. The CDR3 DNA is TGCGCCAGCGGCGGACAGGGGGCCTATGGCTACACCTTC. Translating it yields CASGGQGAYGYTF.

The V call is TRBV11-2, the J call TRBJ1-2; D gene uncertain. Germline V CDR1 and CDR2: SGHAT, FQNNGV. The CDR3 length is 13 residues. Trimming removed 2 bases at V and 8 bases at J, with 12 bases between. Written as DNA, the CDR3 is TGTGCCAGCAGCTTAACGGGAGCGCGGGGCTACACCTTC. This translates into CASSLTGARGYTF.

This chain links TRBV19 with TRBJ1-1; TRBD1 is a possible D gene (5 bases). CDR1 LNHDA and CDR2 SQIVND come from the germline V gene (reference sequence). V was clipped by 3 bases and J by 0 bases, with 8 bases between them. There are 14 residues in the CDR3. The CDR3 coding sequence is TGTGCCAGTAGTATTAGGGGCCTGAACACTGAAGCTTTCTTT. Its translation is CASSIRGLNTEAFF.

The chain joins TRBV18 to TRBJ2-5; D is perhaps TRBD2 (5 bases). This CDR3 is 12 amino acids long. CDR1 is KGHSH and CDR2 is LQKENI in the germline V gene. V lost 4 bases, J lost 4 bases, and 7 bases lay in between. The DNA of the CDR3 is TGTGCCAGCTCACTAGCGTCAGAGACCCAGTACTTC. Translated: CASSLASETQYF.

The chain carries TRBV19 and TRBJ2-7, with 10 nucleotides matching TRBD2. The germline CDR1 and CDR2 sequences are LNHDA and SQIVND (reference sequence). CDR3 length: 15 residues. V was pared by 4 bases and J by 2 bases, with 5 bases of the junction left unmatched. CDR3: CASSSWTSGAYEQYF. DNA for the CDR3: TGTGCCAGTAGTAGCTGGACTAGCGGAGCCTACGAGCAGTACTTC.

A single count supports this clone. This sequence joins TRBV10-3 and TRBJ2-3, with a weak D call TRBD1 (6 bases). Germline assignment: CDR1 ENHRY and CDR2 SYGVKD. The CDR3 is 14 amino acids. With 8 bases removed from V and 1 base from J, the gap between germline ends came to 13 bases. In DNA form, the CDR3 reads TGTGCCATCGCCTCCCCAGGGGGCACAGATACGCAGTATTTT. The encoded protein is CAIASPGGTDTQYF.

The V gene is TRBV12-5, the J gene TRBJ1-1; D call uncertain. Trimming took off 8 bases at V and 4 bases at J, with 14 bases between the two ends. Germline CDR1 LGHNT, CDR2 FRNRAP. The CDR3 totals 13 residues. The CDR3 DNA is TGTGCTAGTAGACGGGGTGAGGGCACTGAAGCTTTCTTT. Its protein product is CASRRGEGTEAFF.

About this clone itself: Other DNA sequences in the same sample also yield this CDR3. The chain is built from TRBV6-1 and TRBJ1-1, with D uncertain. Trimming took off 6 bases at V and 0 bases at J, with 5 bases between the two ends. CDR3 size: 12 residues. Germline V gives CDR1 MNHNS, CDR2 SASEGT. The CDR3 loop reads CASRRMNTEAFF. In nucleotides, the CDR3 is TGTGCCAGCAGAAGGATGAACACTGAAGCTTTCTTT.

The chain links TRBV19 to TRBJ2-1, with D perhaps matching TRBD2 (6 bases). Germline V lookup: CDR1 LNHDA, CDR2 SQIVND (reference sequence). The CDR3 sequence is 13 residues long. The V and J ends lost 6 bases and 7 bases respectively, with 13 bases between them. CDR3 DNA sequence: TGTGCCAGTAGCCTGACCCGGGGGAATGAGCAGTTCTTC. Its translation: CASSLTRGNEQFF.

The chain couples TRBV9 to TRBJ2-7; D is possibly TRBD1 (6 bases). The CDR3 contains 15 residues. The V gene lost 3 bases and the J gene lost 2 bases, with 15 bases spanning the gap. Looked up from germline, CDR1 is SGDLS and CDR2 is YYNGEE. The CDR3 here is CASSEEPGQAYEQYF. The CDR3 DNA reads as TGTGCCAGCAGCGAAGAGCCGGGACAAGCCTACGAGCAGTACTTC.

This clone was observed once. CDR3 region: CASSKTEGDASRRTDTQYF. CDR3 sequence (DNA): TGTGCCAGCAGCAAAACTGAGGGGGACGCTTCACGTCGCACAGATACGCAGTATTTT. The rearrangement joins TRBV21-1 to TRBJ2-3; the table's D call, TRBD1, has no DNA check behind it. TRBV21-1 is classified as a pseudogene. The CDR3 is 19 residues long.

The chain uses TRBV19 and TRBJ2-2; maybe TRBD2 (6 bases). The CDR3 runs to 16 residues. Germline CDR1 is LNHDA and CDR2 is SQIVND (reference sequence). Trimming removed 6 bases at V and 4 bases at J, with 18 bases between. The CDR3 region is CASSLEWEEGTGELFF. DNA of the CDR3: TGTGCCAGTAGCCTAGAGTGGGAGGAGGGCACCGGGGAGCTGTTTTTT. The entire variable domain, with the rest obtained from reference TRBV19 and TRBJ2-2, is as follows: DGGITQSPKYLFRKEGQNVTLSCEQNLNHDAMYWYRQDPGQGLRLIYYSQIVNDFQKGDIAEGYSVSREKKESFPLTVTSAQKNPTAFYLCASSLEWEEGTGELFFGEGSRLTVL.

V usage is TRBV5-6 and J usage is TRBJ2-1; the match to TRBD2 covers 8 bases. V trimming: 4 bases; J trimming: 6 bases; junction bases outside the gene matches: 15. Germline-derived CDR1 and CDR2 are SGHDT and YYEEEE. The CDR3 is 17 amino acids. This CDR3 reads CASSPDLGLVSPNEQFF. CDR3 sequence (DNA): TGTGCCAGCAGCCCCGATTTGGGACTAGTTTCTCCCAATGAGCAGTTCTTC.

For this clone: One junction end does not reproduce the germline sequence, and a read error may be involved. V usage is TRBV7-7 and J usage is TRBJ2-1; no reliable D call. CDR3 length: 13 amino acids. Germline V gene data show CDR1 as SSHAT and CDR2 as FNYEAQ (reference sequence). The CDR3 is CASSQFAANEQFF. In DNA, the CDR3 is TGTGCTAGCAGCCAGTTTGCCGCCAATGAGCAGTTCTTC. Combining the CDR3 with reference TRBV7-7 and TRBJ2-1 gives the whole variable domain GAGVSQSPRYKVTKRGQDVTLRCDPISSHATLYWYQQALGQGPEFLTYFNYEAQPDKSGLPSDRFSAERPEGSISTLTIQRTEQRDSAMYRCASSQFAANEQFFGPGTRLTVL.